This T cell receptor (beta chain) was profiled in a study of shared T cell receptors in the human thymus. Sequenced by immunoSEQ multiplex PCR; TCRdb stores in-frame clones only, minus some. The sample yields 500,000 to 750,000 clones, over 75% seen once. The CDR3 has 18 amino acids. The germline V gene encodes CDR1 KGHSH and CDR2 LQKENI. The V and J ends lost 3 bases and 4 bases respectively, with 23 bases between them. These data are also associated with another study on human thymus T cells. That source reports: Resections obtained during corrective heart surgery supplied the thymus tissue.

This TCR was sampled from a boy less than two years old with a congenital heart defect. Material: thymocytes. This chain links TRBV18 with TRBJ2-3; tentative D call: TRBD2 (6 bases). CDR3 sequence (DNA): TGTGCCAGCTCACCTCAACACCTAGCACCGACGGGGGCAGATACGCAGTATTTT. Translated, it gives CASSPQHLAPTGADTQYF. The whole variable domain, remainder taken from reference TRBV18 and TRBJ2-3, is NAGVMQNPRHLVRRRGQEARLRCSPMKGHSHVYWYRQLPEEGLKFMVYLQKENIIDESGMPKERFSAEFPKEGPSILRIQQVVRGDSAAYFCASSPQHLAPTGADTQYFGPGTRLTVL.